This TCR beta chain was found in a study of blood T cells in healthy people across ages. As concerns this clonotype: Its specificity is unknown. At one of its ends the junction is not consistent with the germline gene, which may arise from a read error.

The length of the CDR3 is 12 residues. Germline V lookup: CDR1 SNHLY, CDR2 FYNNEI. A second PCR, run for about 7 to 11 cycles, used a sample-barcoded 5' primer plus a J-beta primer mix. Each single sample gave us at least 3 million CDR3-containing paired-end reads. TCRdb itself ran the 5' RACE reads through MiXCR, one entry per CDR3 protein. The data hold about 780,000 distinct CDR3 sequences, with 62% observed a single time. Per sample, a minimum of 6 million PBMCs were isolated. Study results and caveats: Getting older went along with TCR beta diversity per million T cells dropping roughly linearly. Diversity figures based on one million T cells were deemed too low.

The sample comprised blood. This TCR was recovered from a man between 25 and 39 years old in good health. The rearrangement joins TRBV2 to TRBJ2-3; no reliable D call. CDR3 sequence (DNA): TGTGCCGGCAGTGGTGGCACAGATACGCAGTATTTT. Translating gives CAGSGGTDTQYF.